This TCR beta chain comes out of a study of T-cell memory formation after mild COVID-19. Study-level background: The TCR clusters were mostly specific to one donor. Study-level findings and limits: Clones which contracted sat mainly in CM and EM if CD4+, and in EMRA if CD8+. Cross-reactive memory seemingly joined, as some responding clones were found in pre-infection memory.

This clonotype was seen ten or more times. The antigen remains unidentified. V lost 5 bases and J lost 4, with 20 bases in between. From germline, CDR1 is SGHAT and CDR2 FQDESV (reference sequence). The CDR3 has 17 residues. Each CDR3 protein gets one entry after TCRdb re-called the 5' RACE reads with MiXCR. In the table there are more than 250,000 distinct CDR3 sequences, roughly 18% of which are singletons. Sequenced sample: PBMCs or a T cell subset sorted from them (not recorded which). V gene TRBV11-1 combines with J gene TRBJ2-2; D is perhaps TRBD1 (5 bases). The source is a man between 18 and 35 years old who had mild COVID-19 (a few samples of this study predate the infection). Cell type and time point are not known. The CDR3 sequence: CASSRPPGNGLTGELFF. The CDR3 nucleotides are TGTGCCAGCAGCCGACCCCCAGGGAATGGTCTCACCGGGGAGCTGTTTTTT.